One sample yielded the 29 T cell receptor beta chains listed below, sequenced in a study of T cell repertoires in cytomegalovirus infection. These receptors' targets are unknown. TCRdb fed the reads into MiXCR, producing one record per CDR3 protein. The repertoire holds around 71,000 distinct CDR3 sequences, with about 20% as singletons. This specimen consisted of CD8+ T cells from cultured PBMCs, obtained from culture after CMV antigen stimulation. These receptors all stem from a human donor in good health (CMV status not recorded). Some clones in this sample may be carry-over from other donors' samples.

This clonotype appeared a few times. The chain carries TRBV12-3 or TRBV12-4 and TRBJ1-6, with 8 nucleotides matching TRBD1. There are 16 residues in the CDR3. V lost 9 bases to trimming and J lost 5 bases; unmatched junction nucleotides: 12. The CDR3 here is CARKQAEDRDNSPLHF. The CDR3 nucleotides read TGTGCCAGAAAACAGGCCGAGGACAGGGATAATTCACCCCTCCACTTT.

This clonotype was detected only a few times. The chain joins TRBV27 to TRBJ2-3; TRBD1 matches 7 bases. The CDR3 has 18 residues. After removal of 3 bases from V and 0 bases from J, the junction contained 12 bases not matched to a gene. Germline CDR1 and CDR2: MNHEY and SMNVEV (reference sequence). The CDR3 coding sequence is TGTGCCAGCAGTTTGAAGGGGGCCACATATGTTAGCACAGATACGCAGTATTTT. Its protein product is CASSLKGATYVSTDTQYF.

The rearrangement joins TRBV7-9 to TRBJ2-5; TRBD1 agrees at 10 bases. The CDR3 extends over 15 amino acids. The germline V gene has CDR1 SEHNR and CDR2 FQNEAQ (reference sequence). Germline trimming cut 7 bases from V and 5 bases from J; bases unmatched to any gene: 10. In nucleotides, the CDR3 is TGTGCCAGCACCAAGACAGGGGGCGGCGGGGAGACCCAGTACTTC. Protein: CASTKTGGGGETQYF.

The chain joins TRBV7-6 to TRBJ2-1, with 10 bases aligning to TRBD2. J lost 6 bases, V lost 2 bases, and 13 bases had no gene match. The CDR3 spans 18 residues. From germline, CDR1 is SGHVS and CDR2 FNYEAQ. This CDR3 reads CASSLRILLAGARNEQFF. As DNA, the CDR3 is TGTGCCAGCAGCTTAAGGATCCTCCTAGCGGGGGCCCGCAATGAGCAGTTCTTC.

The rearrangement uses TRBV6-5 and TRBJ1-1; 9 bases line up with TRBD1. In germline, CDR1 is MNHEY, CDR2 SVGAGI. This CDR3 spans 19 amino acids. J lost 4 bases, V lost 0 bases, and 15 bases had no gene match. The CDR3 is CASSYSESGTGHQSTEAFF. The CDR3 DNA follows: TGTGCCAGCAGTTACTCCGAATCCGGGACAGGGCACCAGAGCACTGAAGCTTTCTTT.

This clonotype was counted a few times. This chain connects TRBV6-2 or TRBV6-3 to TRBJ2-2; a weak D match, TRBD1 (5 bases). This CDR3 spans 16 amino acids. With 6 bases removed from V and 1 base from J, the gap between germline ends came to 15 bases. Germline CDR1 MNHEY, CDR2 SVGEGT. CDR3 amino acids: CASSTLQELNTGELFF. In DNA form, the CDR3 reads TGTGCCAGCAGCACCCTACAGGAGCTGAACACCGGGGAGCTGTTTTTT.

This clonotype was seen more than once but under ten times. The junction departs from the called germline gene at one end, perhaps through a read error. The chain joins TRBV7-6 to TRBJ1-1, with D possibly being TRBD1 (6 bases). The CDR3 extends over 17 amino acids. Germline CDR1 and CDR2: SGHVS and FNYEAQ. CDR3 amino acids: CASSLSKTGSTNAEAFF. The CDR3 nucleotides read TGTGCCAGCAGCTTATCAAAGACAGGTTCTACGAACGCTGAAGCTTTCTTT.

In this sample, this clonotype turned up a few times. The chain has TRBV12-3 or TRBV12-4 and TRBJ1-1; the D is unclear. The CDR3 totals 13 residues. V shed 3 bases and J shed 3 bases, with 8 bases lying between them. The CDR3 sequence is CASSFGPYTEAFF. The CDR3 DNA follows: TGTGCCAGCAGTTTTGGACCGTACACTGAAGCTTTCTTT.

The rearrangement joins TRBV27 to TRBJ2-2, with 8 bases that match TRBD1. CDR3 size: 14 residues. The germline gives CDR1 MNHEY, CDR2 SMNVEV (reference sequence). J gave up 6 bases and V 5 bases, and 5 bases lay outside the gene matches. CDR3 bases: TGTGCCAGCAGTCAGGGGGCCGGCCCCGGGGAGCTGTTTTTT. This gives the protein CASSQGAGPGELFF.

The chain recombines TRBV12-3 or TRBV12-4 with TRBJ2-3; D not resolved. The V end lost 6 bases, the J end lost 1 base, and 11 bases lay between the germline ends. CDR3 size: 14 residues. CDR3 sequence (DNA): TGTGCCAGCAGCCCCCGGGCGGGCACAGATACGCAGTATTTT. Translated: CASSPRAGTDTQYF.

The chain couples TRBV6-5 to TRBJ2-2; D call uncertain. From germline, CDR1 is MNHEY and CDR2 SVGAGI. The V gene lost 2 bases and the J gene lost 1 base, with 2 bases spanning the gap. The CDR3 is made up of 13 amino acids. The CDR3: CASSYENTGELFF. DNA of the CDR3: TGTGCCAGCAGTTACGAGAACACCGGGGAGCTGTTTTTT.

This clonotype has a handful of counts. In DNA form, the CDR3 reads TGTGCCTGGAGTCTTTTACAGGGCACTGAAGCTTTCTTT. Its translation: CAWSLLQGTEAFF. J is TRBJ1-1 and V is TRBV30; TRBD1 is a possible D gene (6 bases). The germline V gene encodes CDR1 GTSNPN and CDR2 SVGIG (reference sequence). The CDR3 length is 13 residues. Deletions cut 2 bases from V and 4 bases from J, with 11 bases between.

J is TRBJ2-2 and V is TRBV27; D is perhaps TRBD1 (6 bases). CDR3 length: 14 residues. Germline values: CDR1 MNHEY, CDR2 SMNVEV (reference sequence). Trimming stripped 8 bases from V and 1 base from J, with 11 bases between. The chain's CDR3 is CASGETGNTGELFF. The CDR3 DNA is TGTGCCAGCGGGGAGACAGGGAACACCGGGGAGCTGTTTTTT.

This clonotype was detected a few times. The V gene is TRBV7-9, the J gene TRBJ2-1; D ambiguous. The V end was cut by 1 base, the J end by 7 bases, with 20 bases between. CDR1 is SEHNR and CDR2 is FQNEAQ in the germline V gene (reference sequence). The CDR3 spans 17 residues. The CDR3 DNA is TGTGCCAGCAGCTTAGGGGCCGGGCCCCGGGCGCGGAATGAGCAGTTCTTC. This sequence encodes CASSLGAGPRARNEQFF.

The V gene is TRBV4-1, the J gene TRBJ2-2, with D perhaps TRBD2 (5 bases). V lost 5 bases and J lost 4, with 17 bases in between. Germline assignment: CDR1 MGHRA and CDR2 YSYEKL. CDR3 length: 16 amino acids. Here the CDR3 reads CASSSESGVVTGELFF. The CDR3 DNA follows: TGCGCCAGCAGCTCTGAGTCCGGGGTGGTCACCGGGGAGCTGTTTTTT.

In this sample, this clonotype turned up a few times. The rearrangement joins TRBV7-9 to TRBJ2-5; unclear D gene. Looked up from germline, CDR1 is SEHNR and CDR2 is FQNEAQ (reference sequence). This CDR3 contains 13 residues. V gave up 0 bases and J gave up 3 bases, with 5 bases separating them. In nucleotides, the CDR3 is TGTGCCAGCAGCTTAGCCAGTGAAGAGACCCAGTACTTC. The encoded protein is CASSLASEETQYF. The variable domain in full, completed from reference TRBV7-9 and TRBJ2-5, reads DTGVSQNPRHKITKRGQNVTFRCDPISEHNRLYWYRQTLGQGPEFLTYFQNEAQLEKSRLLSDRFSAERPKGSFSTLEIQRTEQGDSAMYLCASSLASEETQYFGPGTRLLVL.

This chain links TRBV29-1 with TRBJ2-1, with 7 bases that match TRBD2. Losses at the gene ends were 6 bases for V and 12 bases for J; bases not matched to a gene: 5. This CDR3 region has 10 residues. The germline CDR1 and CDR2 sequences are SQVTM and ANQGSEA. The DNA for the CDR3 is TGCAGCGTAACGCAGCGGGGGCAGTTCTTC. This translates into CSVTQRGQFF.

This clonotype appeared a few times. This rearrangement joins TRBV11-2 to TRBJ1-5, with 8 bases fitting TRBD1. The CDR3 extends over 15 amino acids. In germline, CDR1 is SGHAT, CDR2 FQNNGV. J lost 5 bases, V lost 1 base, and 4 bases had no gene match. The CDR3 is CASSLGTGTHQPQHF. DNA of the CDR3: TGTGCCAGCAGCTTAGGGACAGGGACGCATCAGCCCCAGCATTTT.

This clonotype was detected a few times. The gene calls are TRBV12-3 or TRBV12-4 and TRBJ1-2; 7 positions agree with TRBD1. Losses at the gene ends were 5 bases for V and 1 base for J; bases not matched to a gene: 7. This CDR3 is built from 15 residues. This CDR3 is CASSRGQNFNYGYTF. In DNA, the CDR3 is TGTGCCAGCAGTAGGGGACAGAATTTTAACTATGGCTACACCTTC.

This clonotype came up many times. The chain combines TRBV7-2 with TRBJ1-1, with no clear D. Between the trimmed V and J ends, which lost 5 bases and 3 bases, there was a span of 13 bases. Per germline, CDR1 SGHTA and CDR2 FQGNSA. The length of the CDR3 is 14 residues. The CDR3 DNA reads TGTGCCAGCAGCCTGAGGGTTATGGACACTGAAGCTTTCTTT. This gives the protein CASSLRVMDTEAFF.

The chain employs TRBV11-2 and TRBJ2-5; no clear D. The CDR3 contains 14 residues. V was pared by 1 base and J by 5 bases, with 11 bases between. Germline CDR1 and CDR2: SGHAT and FQNNGV. This chain's CDR3 is CASSLVSVDETQYF. CDR3 DNA sequence: TGTGCCAGCAGCTTAGTCTCGGTGGATGAGACCCAGTACTTC. Supplemented by reference TRBV11-2 and TRBJ2-5, the full variable domain reads EAGVAQSPRYKIIEKRQSVAFWCNPISGHATLYWYQQILGQGPKLLIQFQNNGVVDDSQLPKDRFSAERLKGVDSTLKIQPAKLEDSAVYLCASSLVSVDETQYFGPGTRLLVL.

The chain has TRBV6-5 and TRBJ2-6; no clear D gene. CDR1 is MNHEY and CDR2 is SVGAGI in the germline V gene. V gave up 6 bases and J gave up 0 bases, with 9 bases separating them. The CDR3 runs 15 residues. The CDR3 reads CASRLHVSGANVLTF. CDR3 DNA: TGTGCCAGCAGATTACACGTCTCTGGGGCCAACGTCCTGACTTTC.

In this sample, this clonotype turned up a few times. This chain links TRBV27 with TRBJ1-5, with D unresolved. The germline CDR1 and CDR2 sequences are MNHEY and SMNVEV (reference sequence). The germline V and J ends were trimmed by 3 bases and 3 bases, with 15 bases remaining between them. There are 16 residues in the CDR3. The CDR3 here is CASSFSAARSNQPQHF. CDR3 nucleotides: TGTGCCAGCAGTTTTTCAGCCGCGAGGTCCAATCAGCCCCAGCATTTT.

This chain uses TRBV5-3 with TRBJ1-5, with D possibly matching TRBD1 (6 bases). TRBV5-3 counts as an open reading frame of uncertain function. Trimming shortened V by 8 bases and J by 7 bases, and 19 bases separated the two germline ends. This CDR3 is 14 amino acids long. The CDR3 sequence: CASSQTGSEQPQHF. In DNA, the CDR3 is TGTGCCAGCAGCCAGACAGGTTCGGAACAGCCCCAGCATTTT.

The chain has TRBV12-3 or TRBV12-4 and TRBJ2-5; 8 bases are shared with TRBD1. J was trimmed by 6 bases and V by 6 bases; bases with no gene match: 12. The CDR3 is 15 amino acids. The CDR3 spells CASSSDRGWVKTQYF. The CDR3 nucleotides read TGTGCCAGCAGCTCCGACAGGGGATGGGTGAAGACCCAGTACTTC.

Regarding this clonotype: One end of the junction is discordant with germline, which a read error may explain. This chain uses TRBV12-3 or TRBV12-4 with TRBJ2-3; TRBD2 matches 8 bases. The CDR3 has 9 amino acids. The CDR3 loop reads CASSPGLVF. In DNA, the CDR3 is TGTGCCAGCAGTCCGGGACTAGTCTTT.

This clonotype was seen a few times. V gene TRBV5-5 combines with J gene TRBJ1-5; D may be TRBD1 (5 bases). The CDR3 spans 14 residues. The V end lost 2 bases, the J end lost 4 bases, and 10 bases lay between the germline ends. The germline gives CDR1 SGHKS, CDR2 YYEKEE (reference sequence). For the CDR3, the DNA is TGTGCCAGCAGCTTAGGGGCCCCGAATCAGCCCCAGCATTTT. This translates into CASSLGAPNQPQHF.

The V and J genes are TRBV28 and TRBJ1-5; unclear D gene. V lost 8 bases and J lost 7, with 18 bases in between. Germline V gives CDR1 MDHEN, CDR2 SYDVKM. This CDR3 is 14 amino acids long. CDR3 DNA: TGTGCCAGCCACCGGACCGCGGCTTTGCAGCCCCAGCATTTT. Protein product: CASHRTAALQPQHF.

This clonotype has only a few counts. The gene calls are TRBV4-1 and TRBJ2-2; D possibly corresponds to TRBD1 (5 bases). Germline V gene sequence: CDR1 MGHRA, CDR2 YSYEKL. This CDR3 has 15 amino acids. V dropped 3 bases and J dropped 3 bases, with 11 bases sitting between them. DNA for the CDR3: TGCGCCAGCAGCCATGGAGACAGTCACACCGGGGAGCTGTTTTTT. This translates into CASSHGDSHTGELFF.